Shown below are 6 T cell receptor beta chains from a single sample sequenced in a study of blood T cell repertoires in COVID-19. Produced via immunoSEQ multiplex PCR; TCRdb's table is partial and in-frame only. The sample lists roughly 670,000 clones, 85% to 90% seen once, with approximately 0.3% in the top ten. What was sequenced was peripheral blood. These receptors originate from a woman aged 18-29 years with acute or convalescent COVID-19.

The chain couples TRBV7-8 to TRBJ2-7; D gene ambiguous. The CDR3 consists of 16 residues. Looked up from germline, CDR1 is SGHVS and CDR2 is FQNEAQ. V lost 5 bases to trimming and J lost 0 bases, with 17 bases between them. The CDR3 nucleotides read TGTGCCAGCAGCCTATACACGAGCGTGAGCTCCTACGAGCAGTACTTC. As protein: CASSLYTSVSSYEQYF. Full variable domain (missing parts from reference TRBV7-8 and TRBJ2-7): GAGVSQSPRYKVAKRGQDVALRCDPISGHVSLFWYQQALGQGPEFLTYFQNEAQLDKSGLPSDRFFAERPEGSVSTLKIQRTQQEDSAVYLCASSLYTSVSSYEQYFGPGTRLTVT.

This clone was picked up one time. This chain connects TRBV13 to TRBJ2-1, with a weak D call TRBD1 (6 bases). CDR3 length: 16 residues. Germline V gene data show CDR1 as PRHDT and CDR2 as FYEKMQ (reference sequence). V was clipped by 5 bases and J by 8 bases, with 22 bases between them. The CDR3 reads CASSTTIRQDEDEQFF. CDR3 in DNA: TGTGCCAGCAGCACCACTATACGACAGGATGAGGATGAGCAGTTCTTC.

This chain uses TRBV7-2 with TRBJ2-7; D is ambiguous. CDR3 length: 15 amino acids. Trimming left V 2 bases short and J 3 bases short, with 14 bases between. CDR1 is SGHTA and CDR2 is FQGNSA in the germline V gene. The CDR3 DNA reads TGTGCCAGCAGCTTACAACCTATAAAGTACTACGAGCAGTACTTC. Amino acids: CASSLQPIKYYEQYF.

J is TRBJ1-3 and V is TRBV30; TRBD1 matches 7 bases. Germline values: CDR1 GTSNPN, CDR2 SVGIG (reference sequence). The CDR3 loop spans 14 amino acids. J lost 0 bases, V lost 3 bases, and 2 bases had no gene match. CDR3: CAWRPGGSGNTIYF. The CDR3 DNA reads TGTGCCTGGAGGCCAGGGGGCTCTGGAAACACCATATATTTT.

This chain links TRBV4-1 with TRBJ1-5; 8 nucleotides match TRBD1. Looked up from germline, CDR1 is MGHRA and CDR2 is YSYEKL. The CDR3 spans 16 residues. The V gene end was trimmed by 2 bases and the J gene end by 6 bases; junction bases not matched to a gene: 9. The CDR3 DNA reads as TGCGCCAGCAGCCAATCCGGGGCAGGGGGCGGTCAGCCCCAGCATTTT. It encodes CASSQSGAGGGQPQHF.

This clone was recorded only once. The V gene is TRBV10-2, the J gene TRBJ1-1; 9 nucleotides match TRBD1. After removal of 8 bases from V and 0 bases from J, the junction contained 7 bases not matched to a gene. The CDR3 length is 15 residues. Germline CDR1 reads WSHSY; CDR2 reads SAAADI. Here the CDR3 DNA reads TGCGCCAGCCGACAGGGGGTGGGGTTGAACACTGAAGCTTTCTTT. Amino acid sequence: CASRQGVGLNTEAFF.